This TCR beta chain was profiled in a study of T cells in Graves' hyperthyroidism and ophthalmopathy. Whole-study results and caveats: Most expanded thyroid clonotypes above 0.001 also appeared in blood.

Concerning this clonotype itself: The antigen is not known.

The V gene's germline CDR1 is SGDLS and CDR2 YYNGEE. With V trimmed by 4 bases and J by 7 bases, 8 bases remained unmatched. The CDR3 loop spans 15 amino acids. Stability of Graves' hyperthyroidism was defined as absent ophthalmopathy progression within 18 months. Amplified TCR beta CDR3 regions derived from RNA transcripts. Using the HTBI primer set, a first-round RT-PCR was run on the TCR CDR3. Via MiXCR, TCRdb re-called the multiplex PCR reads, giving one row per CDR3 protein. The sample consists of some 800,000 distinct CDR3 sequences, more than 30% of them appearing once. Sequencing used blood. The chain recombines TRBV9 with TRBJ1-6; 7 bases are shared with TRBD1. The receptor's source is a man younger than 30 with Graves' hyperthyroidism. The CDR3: CASSPLRGTNSPLHF. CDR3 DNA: TGTGCCAGCAGCCCCCTCAGGGGGACGAATTCACCCCTCCACTTT. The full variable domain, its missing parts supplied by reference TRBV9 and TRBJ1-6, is DSGVTQTPKHLITATGQRVTLRCSPRSGDLSVYWYQQSLDQGLQFLIQYYNGEERAKGNILERFSAQQFPDLHSELNLSSLELGDSALYFCASSPLRGTNSPLHFGNGTRLTVT.